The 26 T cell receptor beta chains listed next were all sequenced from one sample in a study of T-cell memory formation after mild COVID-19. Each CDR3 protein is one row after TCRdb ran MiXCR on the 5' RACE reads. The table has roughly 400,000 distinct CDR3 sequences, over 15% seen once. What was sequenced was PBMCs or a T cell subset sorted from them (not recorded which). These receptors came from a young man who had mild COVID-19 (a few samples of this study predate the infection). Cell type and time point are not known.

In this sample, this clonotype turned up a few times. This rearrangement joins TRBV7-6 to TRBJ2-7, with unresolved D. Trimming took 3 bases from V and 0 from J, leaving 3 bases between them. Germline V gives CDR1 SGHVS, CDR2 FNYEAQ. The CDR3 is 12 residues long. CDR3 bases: TGTGCCAGCAGCTTGTTCTCCTACGAGCAGTACTTC. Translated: CASSLFSYEQYF.

In nucleotides, the CDR3 is TGCGCCAGCAGCCTCCTGGGAAGCTATGGCTACACCTTC. This encodes CASSLLGSYGYTF. V usage is TRBV4-1 and J usage is TRBJ1-2, with D hard to call. The CDR3 consists of 13 residues. The V end was cut by 4 bases, the J end by 4 bases, with 10 bases between. Per germline, CDR1 MGHRA and CDR2 YSYEKL.

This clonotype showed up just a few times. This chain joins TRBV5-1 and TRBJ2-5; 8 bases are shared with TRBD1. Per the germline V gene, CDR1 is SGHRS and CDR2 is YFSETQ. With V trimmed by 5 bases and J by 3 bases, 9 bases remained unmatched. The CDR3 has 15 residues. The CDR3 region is CASRTRMTGEETQYF. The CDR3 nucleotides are TGCGCCAGCAGGACGCGCATGACAGGGGAAGAGACCCAGTACTTC.

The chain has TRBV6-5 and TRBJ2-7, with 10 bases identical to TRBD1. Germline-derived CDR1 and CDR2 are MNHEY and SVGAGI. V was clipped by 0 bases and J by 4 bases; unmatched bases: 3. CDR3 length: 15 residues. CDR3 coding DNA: TGTGCCAGCAGTTACTCCGGGACAGGGGAGTACGAGCAGTACGTC. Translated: CASSYSGTGEYEQYV.

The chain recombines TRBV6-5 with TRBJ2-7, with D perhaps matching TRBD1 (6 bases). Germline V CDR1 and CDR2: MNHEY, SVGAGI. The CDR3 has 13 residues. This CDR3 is CATSTGSWGEQYV. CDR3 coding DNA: TGTGCCACCAGTACAGGGAGCTGGGGGGAGCAGTACGTC.

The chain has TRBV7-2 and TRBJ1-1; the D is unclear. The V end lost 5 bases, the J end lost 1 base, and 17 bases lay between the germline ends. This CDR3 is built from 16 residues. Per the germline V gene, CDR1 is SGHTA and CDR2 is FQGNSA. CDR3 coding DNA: TGTGCCAGCAGCCCATTCGCGGTGTCTAGGAACACTGAAGCTTTCTTT. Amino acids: CASSPFAVSRNTEAFF.

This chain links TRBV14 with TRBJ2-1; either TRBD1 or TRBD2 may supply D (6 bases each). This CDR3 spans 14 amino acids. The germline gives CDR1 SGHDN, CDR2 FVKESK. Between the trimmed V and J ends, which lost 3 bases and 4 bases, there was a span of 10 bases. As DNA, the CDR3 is TGTGCCAGCAGCCACGGGGGCCCGTACAATGAGCAGTTCTTC. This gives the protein CASSHGGPYNEQFF.

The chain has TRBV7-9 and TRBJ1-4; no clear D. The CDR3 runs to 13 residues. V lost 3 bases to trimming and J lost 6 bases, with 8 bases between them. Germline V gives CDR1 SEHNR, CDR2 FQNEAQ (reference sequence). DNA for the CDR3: TGTGCCAGCAGCTTCTACGAGGATGAAAAACTGTTTTTT. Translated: CASSFYEDEKLFF.

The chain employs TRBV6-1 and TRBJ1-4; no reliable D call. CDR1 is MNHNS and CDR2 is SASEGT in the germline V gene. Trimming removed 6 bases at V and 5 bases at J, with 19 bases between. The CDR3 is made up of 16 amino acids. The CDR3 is CASSDDHIGRNEKLFF. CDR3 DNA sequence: TGTGCCAGCAGCGACGATCATATTGGAAGAAATGAAAAACTGTTTTTT.

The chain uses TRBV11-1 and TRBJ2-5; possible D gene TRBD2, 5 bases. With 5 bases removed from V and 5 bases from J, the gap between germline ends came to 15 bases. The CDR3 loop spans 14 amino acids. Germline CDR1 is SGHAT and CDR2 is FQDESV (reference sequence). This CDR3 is CASSHPGSQETQYF. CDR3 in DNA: TGTGCCAGCAGCCACCCGGGATCCCAGGAGACCCAGTACTTC.

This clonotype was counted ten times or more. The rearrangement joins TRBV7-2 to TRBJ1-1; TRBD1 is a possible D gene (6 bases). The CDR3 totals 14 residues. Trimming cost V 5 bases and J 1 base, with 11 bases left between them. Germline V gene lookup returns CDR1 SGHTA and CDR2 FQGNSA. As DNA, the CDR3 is TGTGCCAGCAGCAAGGGACAATGGAACACTGAAGCTTTCTTT. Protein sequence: CASSKGQWNTEAFF.

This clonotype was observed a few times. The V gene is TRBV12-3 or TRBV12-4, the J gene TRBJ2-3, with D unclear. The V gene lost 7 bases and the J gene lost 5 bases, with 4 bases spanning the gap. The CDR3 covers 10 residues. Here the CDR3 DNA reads TGTGCCAGCATGATAGATACGCAGTATTTT. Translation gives CASMIDTQYF.

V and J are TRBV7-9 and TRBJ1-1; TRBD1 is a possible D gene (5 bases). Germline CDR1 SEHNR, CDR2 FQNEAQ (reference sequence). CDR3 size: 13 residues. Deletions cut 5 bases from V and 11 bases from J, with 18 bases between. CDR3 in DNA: TGTGCCAGCAGCCCCATCCCCAGGGCCGAGGCTTTCTTT. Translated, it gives CASSPIPRAEAFF. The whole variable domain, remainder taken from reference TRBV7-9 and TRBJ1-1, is DTGVSQNPRHKITKRGQNVTFRCDPISEHNRLYWYRQTLGQGPEFLTYFQNEAQLEKSRLLSDRFSAERPKGSFSTLEIQRTEQGDSAMYLCASSPIPRAEAFFGQGTRLTVV.

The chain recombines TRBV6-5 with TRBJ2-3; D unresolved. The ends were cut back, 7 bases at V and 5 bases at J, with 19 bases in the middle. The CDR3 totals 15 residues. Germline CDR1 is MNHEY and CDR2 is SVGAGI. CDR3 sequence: CASIKNANTQDTQYF. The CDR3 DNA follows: TGTGCCAGCATTAAGAATGCAAACACACAAGATACGCAGTATTTT.

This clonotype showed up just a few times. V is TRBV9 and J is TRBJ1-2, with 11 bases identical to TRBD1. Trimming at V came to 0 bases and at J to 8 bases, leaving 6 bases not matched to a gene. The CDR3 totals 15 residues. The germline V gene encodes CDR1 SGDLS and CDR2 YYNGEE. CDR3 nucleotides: TGTGCCAGCAGCGTAGAGGGACAGGGGGTTTTAGGCTACACCTTC. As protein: CASSVEGQGVLGYTF.

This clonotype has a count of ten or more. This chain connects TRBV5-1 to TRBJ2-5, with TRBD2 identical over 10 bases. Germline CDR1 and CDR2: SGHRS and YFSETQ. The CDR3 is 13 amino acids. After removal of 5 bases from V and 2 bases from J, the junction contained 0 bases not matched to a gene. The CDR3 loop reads CASRLAGQETQYF. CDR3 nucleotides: TGCGCCAGCAGACTAGCGGGGCAAGAGACCCAGTACTTC.

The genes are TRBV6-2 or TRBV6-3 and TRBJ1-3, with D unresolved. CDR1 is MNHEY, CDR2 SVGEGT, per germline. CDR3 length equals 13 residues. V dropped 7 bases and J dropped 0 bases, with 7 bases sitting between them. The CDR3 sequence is CASKLSSGNTIYF. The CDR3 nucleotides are TGTGCCAGCAAACTGAGCTCTGGAAACACCATATATTTT.

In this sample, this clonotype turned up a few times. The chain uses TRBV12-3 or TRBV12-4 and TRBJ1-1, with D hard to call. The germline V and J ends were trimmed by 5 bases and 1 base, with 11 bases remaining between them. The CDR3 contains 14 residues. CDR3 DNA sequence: TGTGCCAGCAGTGACCAGACTTGGAACACTGAAGCTTTCTTT. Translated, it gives CASSDQTWNTEAFF.

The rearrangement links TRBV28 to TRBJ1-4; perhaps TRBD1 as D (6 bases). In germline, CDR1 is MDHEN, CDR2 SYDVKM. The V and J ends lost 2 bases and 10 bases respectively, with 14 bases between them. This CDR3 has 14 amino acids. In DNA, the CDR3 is TGTGCCAGCAGTTTACAGGGGACGGTAGGAAAACTGTTTTTT. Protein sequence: CASSLQGTVGKLFF.

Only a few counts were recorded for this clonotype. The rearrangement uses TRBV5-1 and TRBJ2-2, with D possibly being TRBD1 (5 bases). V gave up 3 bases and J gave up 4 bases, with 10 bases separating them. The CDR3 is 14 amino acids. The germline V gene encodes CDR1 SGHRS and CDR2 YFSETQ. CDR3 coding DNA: TGCGCCAGCAGCTGGGGCGCGAGCACCGGGGAGCTGTTTTTT. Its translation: CASSWGASTGELFF.

CDR3 region: CASSLALAGGSSYNEQFF. The DNA for the CDR3 is TGTGCCAGCAGCTTAGCGCTAGCGGGGGGGAGCTCCTACAATGAGCAGTTCTTC. The chain uses TRBV7-9 and TRBJ2-1, with TRBD2 identical over 12 bases. After removal of 0 bases from V and 0 bases from J, the junction contained 3 bases not matched to a gene. The CDR3 has 18 amino acids. Germline V gene lookup returns CDR1 SEHNR and CDR2 FQNEAQ (reference sequence).

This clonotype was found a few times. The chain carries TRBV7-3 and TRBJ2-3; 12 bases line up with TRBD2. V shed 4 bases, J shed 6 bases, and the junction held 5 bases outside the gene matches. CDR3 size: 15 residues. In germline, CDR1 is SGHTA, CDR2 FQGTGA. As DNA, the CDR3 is TGTGCCAGCAGCTCGCTAGCGGGGGGGTGGGATACGCAGTATTTT. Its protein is CASSSLAGGWDTQYF.

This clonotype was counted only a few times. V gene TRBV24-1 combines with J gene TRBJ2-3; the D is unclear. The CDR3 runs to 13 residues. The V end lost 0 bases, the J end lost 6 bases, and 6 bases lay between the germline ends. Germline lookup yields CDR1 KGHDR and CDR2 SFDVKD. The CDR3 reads CATSDLSSDTQYF. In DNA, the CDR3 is TGTGCCACCAGTGATTTGTCCTCCGATACGCAGTATTTT.

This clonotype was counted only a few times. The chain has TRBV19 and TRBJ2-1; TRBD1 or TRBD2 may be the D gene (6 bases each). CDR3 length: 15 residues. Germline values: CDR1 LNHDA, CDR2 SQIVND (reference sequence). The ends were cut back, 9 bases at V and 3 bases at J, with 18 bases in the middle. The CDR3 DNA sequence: TGTGCCAGCGACTTAGGGGGGTCTCTCTACAATGAGCAGTTCTTC. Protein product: CASDLGGSLYNEQFF.

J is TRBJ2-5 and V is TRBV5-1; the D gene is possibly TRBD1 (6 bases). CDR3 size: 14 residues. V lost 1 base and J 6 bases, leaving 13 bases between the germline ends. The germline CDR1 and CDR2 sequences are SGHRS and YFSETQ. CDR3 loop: CASSLSQGLQTQYF. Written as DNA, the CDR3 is TGCGCCAGCAGCTTGTCCCAGGGGTTGCAGACCCAGTACTTC.

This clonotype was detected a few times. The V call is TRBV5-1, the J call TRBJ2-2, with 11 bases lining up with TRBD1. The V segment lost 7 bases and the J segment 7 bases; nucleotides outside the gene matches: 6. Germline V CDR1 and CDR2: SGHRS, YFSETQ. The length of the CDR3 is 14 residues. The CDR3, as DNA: TGCGCCAGCGCCCGGACAGGGGGCGGCGGGGAGCTGTTTTTT. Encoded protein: CASARTGGGGELFF.